These T cell receptor beta chains were read from a single sample in a study of blood T cell repertoires in COVID-19. Using immunoSEQ multiplex PCR, the repertoire was profiled, and TCRdb retains in-frame clones only, with some absent. The repertoire includes about 340,000 clones, about 86% of them detected once, and around 7.5% sits in the top ten. Sequenced: peripheral blood. Source of these receptors: an older woman with COVID-19, enrolled during active disease. The CDR3 runs from the conserved cysteine through the conserved F or W. The order of the fields is V gene, clone size, CDR3 length, CDR3 protein. Size values are once, few and many counts, or a class for expanded clones, and some rows have none.

v_gene: TRBV28
abundance: .
len: 14
CDR3aa: CASRAGQGGEKLFF

v_gene: TRBV9
abundance: .
len: 15
CDR3aa: CASSAGQAMNTEAFF

v_gene: TRBV6-5
abundance: .
len: 15
CDR3aa: CASSHQRGGLDTQYF

v_gene: TRBV6-5
abundance: .
len: 16
CDR3aa: CASSYATGTGGNTIYF

v_gene: TRBV11-3
abundance: few
len: 19
CDR3aa: CASSLDQGGTGSGANVLTF

v_gene: TRBV20-1
abundance: once
len: 11
CDR3aa: CSATTRGEQYF

v_gene: TRBV9
abundance: .
len: 17
CDR3aa: CASSVGGFAAGANVLTF

v_gene: TRBV6-5
abundance: .
len: 14
CDR3aa: CASRSGTTSDTQYF

v_gene: TRBV6-2/TRBV6-3
abundance: .
len: 14
CDR3aa: CASSYSGGQEAQYF

v_gene: TRBV5-4
abundance: .
len: 14
CDR3aa: CASSLGLAGGEQFF

v_gene: TRBV9
abundance: .
len: 16
CDR3aa: CASSVGTGRRTDTQYF

v_gene: TRBV3-1/TRBV3-2
abundance: few
len: 15
CDR3aa: CASSQFGQSNQPQHF

v_gene: TRBV6-5
abundance: few
len: 13
CDR3aa: CASSWTDNSPLHF

v_gene: TRBV7-9
abundance: once
len: 13
CDR3aa: CASSLPGDTEAFF

v_gene: TRBV4-3
abundance: .
len: 15
CDR3aa: CASSQSDQGYEKLFF

v_gene: TRBV6-6
abundance: .
len: 16
CDR3aa: CASSYPPGGLFDEQYF

v_gene: TRBV7-9
abundance: few
len: 13
CDR3aa: CASSLSEGGTQYF

v_gene: TRBV30
abundance: .
len: 13
CDR3aa: CAWSALLLYGYTF

v_gene: TRBV7-9
abundance: .
len: 19
CDR3aa: CASSFWKSSGGFSYNEQFF

v_gene: TRBV27
abundance: .
len: 16
CDR3aa: CASSFVSGGRDNEQFF

v_gene: TRBV19
abundance: .
len: 14
CDR3aa: CASSIRVNNQPQHF

v_gene: TRBV2
abundance: few
len: 15
CDR3aa: CASSERQGARDEQYF

v_gene: TRBV5-1
abundance: .
len: 14
CDR3aa: CASSGQGLRETQYF

v_gene: TRBV7-2
abundance: .
len: 13
CDR3aa: CASSLVRVGGYTF

v_gene: TRBV29-1
abundance: .
len: 13
CDR3aa: CSGHTGLSTEAFF

v_gene: TRBV5-1
abundance: .
len: 14
CDR3aa: CASSLDQGWDGYTF

v_gene: TRBV5-1
abundance: .
len: 15
CDR3aa: CASSLAGGPRDTQYF

v_gene: TRBV30
abundance: .
len: 11
CDR3aa: CAWGQNYGYTF

v_gene: TRBV11-3
abundance: .
len: 12
CDR3aa: CASSSKNTEAFF

v_gene: TRBV6-1
abundance: once
len: 16
CDR3aa: CASSEDPGGGTDTQYF

v_gene: TRBV30
abundance: .
len: 14
CDR3aa: CAWNPGAGFRGYTF

v_gene: TRBV11-3
abundance: .
len: 15
CDR3aa: CASSPDRGHNSPLHF

v_gene: TRBV6-5
abundance: .
len: 15
CDR3aa: CASSYSMGPNEKLFF

v_gene: TRBV28
abundance: .
len: 14
CDR3aa: CASKGGGSGNTIYF

v_gene: TRBV2
abundance: once
len: 14
CDR3aa: CASRGGQVGYGYTF

v_gene: TRBV24-1
abundance: .
len: 15
CDR3aa: CATSDLRDSNNEQFF